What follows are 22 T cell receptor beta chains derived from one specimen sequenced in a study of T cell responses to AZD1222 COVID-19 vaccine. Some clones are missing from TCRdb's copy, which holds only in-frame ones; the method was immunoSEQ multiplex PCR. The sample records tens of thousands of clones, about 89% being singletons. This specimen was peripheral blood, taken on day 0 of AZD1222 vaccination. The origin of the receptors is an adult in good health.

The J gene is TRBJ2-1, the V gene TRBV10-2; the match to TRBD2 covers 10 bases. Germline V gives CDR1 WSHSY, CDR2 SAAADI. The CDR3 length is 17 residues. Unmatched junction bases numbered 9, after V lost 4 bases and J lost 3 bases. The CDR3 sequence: CASSAPSSGRNYNEQFF. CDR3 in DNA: TGCGCCAGCAGTGCCCCGAGTAGCGGGAGGAACTACAATGAGCAGTTCTTC.

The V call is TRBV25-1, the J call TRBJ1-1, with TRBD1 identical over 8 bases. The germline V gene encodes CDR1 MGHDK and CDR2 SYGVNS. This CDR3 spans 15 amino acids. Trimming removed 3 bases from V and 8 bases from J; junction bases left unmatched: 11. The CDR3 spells CASSDANRGIYEAFF. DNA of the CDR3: TGTGCCAGCAGTGATGCGAACAGGGGGATTTACGAAGCTTTCTTT.

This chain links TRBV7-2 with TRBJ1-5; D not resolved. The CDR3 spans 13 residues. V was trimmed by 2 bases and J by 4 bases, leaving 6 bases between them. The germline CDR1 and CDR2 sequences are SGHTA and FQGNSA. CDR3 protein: CASSLRRNQPQHF. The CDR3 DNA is TGTGCCAGCAGCTTAAGAAGGAATCAGCCCCAGCATTTT.

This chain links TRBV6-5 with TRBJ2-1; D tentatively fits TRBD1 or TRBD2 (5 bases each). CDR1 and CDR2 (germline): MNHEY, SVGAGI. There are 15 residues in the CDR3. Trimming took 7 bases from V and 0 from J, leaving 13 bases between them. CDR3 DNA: TGTGCCAGCAATGGGGACCGAAGCTCCTACAATGAGCAGTTCTTC. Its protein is CASNGDRSSYNEQFF.

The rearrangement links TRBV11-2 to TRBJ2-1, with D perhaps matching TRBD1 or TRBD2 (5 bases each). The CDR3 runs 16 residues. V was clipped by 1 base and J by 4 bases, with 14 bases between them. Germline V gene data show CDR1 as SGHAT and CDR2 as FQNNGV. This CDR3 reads CASSLGGEGRYNEQFF. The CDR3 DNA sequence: TGTGCCAGCAGCTTAGGGGGCGAGGGCCGTTACAATGAGCAGTTCTTC.

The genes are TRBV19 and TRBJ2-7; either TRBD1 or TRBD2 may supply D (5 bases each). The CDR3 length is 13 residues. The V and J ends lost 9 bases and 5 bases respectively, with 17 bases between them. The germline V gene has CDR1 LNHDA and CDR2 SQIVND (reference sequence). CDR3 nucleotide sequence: TGTGCCAGCCGGGGCCTAGCATCTGACGAGCAGTACTTC. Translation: CASRGLASDEQYF.

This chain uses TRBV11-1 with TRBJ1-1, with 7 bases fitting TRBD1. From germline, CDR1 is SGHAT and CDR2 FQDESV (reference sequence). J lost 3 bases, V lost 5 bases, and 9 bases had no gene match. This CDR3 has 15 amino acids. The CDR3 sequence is CASSPQTGRYTEAFF. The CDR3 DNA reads TGTGCCAGCAGCCCTCAGACAGGGAGGTACACTGAAGCTTTCTTT.

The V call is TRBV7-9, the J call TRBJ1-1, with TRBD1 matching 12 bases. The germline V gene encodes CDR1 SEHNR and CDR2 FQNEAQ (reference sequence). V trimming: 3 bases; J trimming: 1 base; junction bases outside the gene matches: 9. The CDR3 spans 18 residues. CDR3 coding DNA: TGTGCCAGCAGCTTTCCCCGGGACAGGGGGCTGGCGAACACTGAAGCTTTCTTT. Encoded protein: CASSFPRDRGLANTEAFF.

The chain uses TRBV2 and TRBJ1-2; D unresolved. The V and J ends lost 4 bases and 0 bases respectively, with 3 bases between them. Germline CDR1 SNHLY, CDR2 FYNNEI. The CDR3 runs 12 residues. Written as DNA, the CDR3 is TGTGCCAGCAGTGCAGCTAACTATGGCTACACCTTC. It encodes CASSAANYGYTF.

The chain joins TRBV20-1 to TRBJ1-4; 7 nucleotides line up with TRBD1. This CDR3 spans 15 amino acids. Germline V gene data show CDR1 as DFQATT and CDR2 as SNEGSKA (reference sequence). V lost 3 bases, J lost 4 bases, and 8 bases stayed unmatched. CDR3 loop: CSASTTGEINEKLFF. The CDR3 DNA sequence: TGCAGTGCTAGTACTACAGGGGAGATTAATGAAAAACTGTTTTTT.

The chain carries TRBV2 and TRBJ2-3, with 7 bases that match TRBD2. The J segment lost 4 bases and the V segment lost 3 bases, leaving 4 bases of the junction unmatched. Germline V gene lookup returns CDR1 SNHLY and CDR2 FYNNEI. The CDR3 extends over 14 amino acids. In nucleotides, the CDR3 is TGTGCCAGCAGTGATTTTGGGGGGGCAGATACGCAGTATTTT. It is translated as CASSDFGGADTQYF.

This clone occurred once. The CDR3 region has the DNA TGTGCCAGTAGGCAAGGACTAGCGGGAGCCTACGAGCAGTACTTC. Translating it yields CASRQGLAGAYEQYF. The genes are TRBV19 and TRBJ2-7; 13 bases align to TRBD2. The CDR3 is 15 amino acids. The J segment lost 2 bases and the V segment lost 6 bases, leaving 4 bases of the junction unmatched. Germline lookup yields CDR1 LNHDA and CDR2 SQIVND (reference sequence).

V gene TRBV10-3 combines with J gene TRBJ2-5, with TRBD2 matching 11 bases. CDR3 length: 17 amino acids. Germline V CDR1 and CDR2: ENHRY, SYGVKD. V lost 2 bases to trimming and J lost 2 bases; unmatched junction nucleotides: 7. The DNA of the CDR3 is TGTGCCATCAGTGAGGCCAAGACTAGCGGGGCACAAGAGACCCAGTACTTC. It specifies CAISEAKTSGAQETQYF.

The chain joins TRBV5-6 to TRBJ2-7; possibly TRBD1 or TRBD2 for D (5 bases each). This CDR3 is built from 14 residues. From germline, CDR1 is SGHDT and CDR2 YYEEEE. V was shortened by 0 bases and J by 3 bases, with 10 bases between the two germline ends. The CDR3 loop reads CASSLGGVDYEQYF. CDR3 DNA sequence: TGTGCCAGCAGCTTGGGAGGGGTGGACTACGAGCAGTACTTC.

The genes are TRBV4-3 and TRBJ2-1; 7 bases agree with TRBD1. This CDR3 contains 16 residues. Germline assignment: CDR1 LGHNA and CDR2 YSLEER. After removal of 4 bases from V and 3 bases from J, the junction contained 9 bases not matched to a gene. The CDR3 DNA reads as TGCGCCAGCAGCCTCCAACCGGGACAGATCTACAATGAGCAGTTCTTC. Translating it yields CASSLQPGQIYNEQFF.

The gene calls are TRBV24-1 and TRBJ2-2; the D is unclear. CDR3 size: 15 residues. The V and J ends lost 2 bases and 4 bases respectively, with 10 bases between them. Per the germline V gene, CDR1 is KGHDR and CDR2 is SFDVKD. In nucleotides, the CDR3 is TGTGCCACCAGTGATTCCTCGACCCTCACCGGGGAGCTGTTTTTT. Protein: CATSDSSTLTGELFF.

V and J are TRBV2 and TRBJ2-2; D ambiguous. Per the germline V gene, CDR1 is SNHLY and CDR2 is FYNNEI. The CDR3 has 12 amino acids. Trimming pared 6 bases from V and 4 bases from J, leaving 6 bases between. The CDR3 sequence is CASSTSTGELFF. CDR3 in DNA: TGTGCCAGCAGCACGAGCACCGGGGAGCTGTTTTTT.

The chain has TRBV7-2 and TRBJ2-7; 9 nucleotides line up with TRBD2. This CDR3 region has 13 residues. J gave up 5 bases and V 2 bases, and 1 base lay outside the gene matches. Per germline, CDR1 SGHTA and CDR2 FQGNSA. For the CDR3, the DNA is TGTGCCAGCAGCTTACGCGGGGGGGACGAGCAGTACTTC. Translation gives CASSLRGGDEQYF.

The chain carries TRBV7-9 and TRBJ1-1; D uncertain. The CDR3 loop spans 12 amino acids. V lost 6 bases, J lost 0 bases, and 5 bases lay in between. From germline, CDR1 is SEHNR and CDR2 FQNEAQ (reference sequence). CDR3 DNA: TGTGCCAGCAGGATAATGAACACTGAAGCTTTCTTT. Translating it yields CASRIMNTEAFF.

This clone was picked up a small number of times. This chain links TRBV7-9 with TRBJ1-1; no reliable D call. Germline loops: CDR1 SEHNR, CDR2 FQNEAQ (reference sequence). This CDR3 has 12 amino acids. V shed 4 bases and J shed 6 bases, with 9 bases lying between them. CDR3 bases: TGTGCCAGCAGCTATCAGACACCTGAAGCTTTCTTT. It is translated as CASSYQTPEAFF.

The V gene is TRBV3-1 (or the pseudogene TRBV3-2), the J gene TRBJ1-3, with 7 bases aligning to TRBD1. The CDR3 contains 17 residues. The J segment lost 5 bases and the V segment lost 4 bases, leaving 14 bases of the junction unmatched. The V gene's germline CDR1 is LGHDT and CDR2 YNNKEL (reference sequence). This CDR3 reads CASSPLTDRVKRNTIYF. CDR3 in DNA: TGTGCCAGCAGCCCTTTAACCGACAGGGTGAAGAGAAACACCATATATTTT.

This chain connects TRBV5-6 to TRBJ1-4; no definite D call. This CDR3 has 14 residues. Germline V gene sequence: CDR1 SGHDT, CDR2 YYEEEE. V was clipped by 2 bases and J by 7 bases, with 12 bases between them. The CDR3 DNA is TGTGCCAGCAGCTTCAAGACTGGGAGTGAAAAACTGTTTTTT. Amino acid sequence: CASSFKTGSEKLFF.